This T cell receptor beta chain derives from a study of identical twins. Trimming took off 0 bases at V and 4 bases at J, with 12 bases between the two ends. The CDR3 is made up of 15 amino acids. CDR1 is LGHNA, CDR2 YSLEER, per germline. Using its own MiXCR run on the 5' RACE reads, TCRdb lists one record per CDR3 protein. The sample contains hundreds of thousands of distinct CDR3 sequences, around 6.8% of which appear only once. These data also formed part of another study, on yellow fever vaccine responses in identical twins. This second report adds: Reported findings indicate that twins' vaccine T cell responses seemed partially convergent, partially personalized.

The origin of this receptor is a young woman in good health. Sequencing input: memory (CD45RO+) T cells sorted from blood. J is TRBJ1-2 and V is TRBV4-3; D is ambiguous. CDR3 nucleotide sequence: TGCGCCAGCAGCCAAGATCATTTAGGGCCCTATGGCTACACCTTC. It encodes CASSQDHLGPYGYTF.